This passage covers 3 T cell receptor beta chains from one sample sequenced in a study of T cell responses to AZD1222 COVID-19 vaccine. Clones were sequenced by immunoSEQ multiplex PCR, and TCRdb holds only the in-frame ones, with some missing. The sample records approximately 150,000 clones, around 93% being singletons. The sample here was peripheral blood, taken 28 days after the second AZD1222 dose. All receptors come from an adult who received the AZD1222 COVID-19 vaccine.

The chain has TRBV5-8 and TRBJ2-3, with TRBD1 matching 9 bases. V gave up 1 base and J gave up 0 bases; unmatched junction bases: 6. The V gene's germline CDR1 is SGHTS and CDR2 YDEGEE. The CDR3 sequence is 17 residues long. CDR3 loop: CASSLFFGTGSTDTQYF. The DNA of the CDR3 is TGTGCCAGCAGCTTGTTCTTTGGGACAGGGAGCACAGATACGCAGTATTTT.

V and J are TRBV7-8 and TRBJ1-5; 7 bases agree with TRBD1. The ends lost 5 bases at V and 2 bases at J; junction bases unmatched: 9. The CDR3 sequence is 16 residues long. Germline-derived CDR1 and CDR2 are SGHVS and FQNEAQ. CDR3 residues: CASSRRGEWGNQPQHF. CDR3 sequence (DNA): TGTGCCAGCAGCCGCAGGGGGGAATGGGGCAATCAGCCCCAGCATTTT.

V usage is TRBV7-2 and J usage is TRBJ1-4; D is possibly TRBD1 (6 bases). Looked up from germline, CDR1 is SGHTA and CDR2 is FQGNSA. The CDR3 length is 13 residues. V lost 2 bases and J lost 6, with 7 bases in between. CDR3 region: CASSLQGYEKLFF. CDR3 bases: TGTGCCAGCAGCTTACAGGGGTATGAAAAACTGTTTTTT.